Detailed here is one T cell receptor beta chain. Its antigen is not yet known. Within one base of it there is no much larger clone, and no base qualities were kept. This sample is part of a study of blood T cell repertoires in COVID-19 (TCRdb year 2020). For the study in its entirety: Samples covering the acute and convalescent phases of COVID-19 were provided by collaborators in the United States, Italy and Spain. The material from the prospective study consisted of cDNA or gDNA derived from T cells, B-cell-depleted T cells, or PBMCs. Deeply sampled blood TCRbeta repertoires from subjects exposed to, actively infected with, or recovered from COVID-19 were included in the dataset. The repertoires were released in a freely available public database meant as a resource for research on the immune response to SARS-CoV-2. Samples were obtained from the ongoing ImmuneRACE study (first 160 participants) and from over 1,000 subjects provided by 6 global collaborators. A de-identified subject ID, COVID-19 status, age in years and sex were almost always included in the sample metadata. Where available, HLA class I and class II types were obtained from metadata supplied by the sample provider rather than from assay-based typing.

The paper as a whole reports these results and caveats: The amount of clinical and demographic metadata varied by source and participant and was provided uncurated.

The collaborating institutions used their own protocols to collect whole blood in K2EDTA tubes. For TCRbeta analysis, collaborators shipped samples as frozen whole blood, isolated PBMCs, or DNA extracted from either of those sample types. TCRbeta CDR3 regions were amplified from genomic DNA using the immunoSEQ Assay, a bias-controlled multiplex PCR. From the authors' description of their analysis: Nucleated cell counts per sample were estimated from amplification of reference gene primers within the assay. To quantify the absolute abundance of each unique TCRbeta CDR3 rearrangement, sequence reads were collapsed and filtered. Productive Simpson clonality was computed per sample as the square root of Simpson's diversity index over productive rearrangements. The table was pulled from immuneACCESS by TCRdb, which kept in-frame rearrangements only. Such tables lose some clones; where checked, under half of the loss comes from unresolved V genes, and the rest has no known cause. The V and J calls and clone size come from that table; D and trimming were worked out from the DNA. This sample has around 200,000 clones in its table, and approximately 85% of those were observed once. The ten largest clones capture around 10% of the sample.

The TCR comes from an elderly woman with acute or convalescent COVID-19. Sequencing input: peripheral blood.

Here is the DNA: TGTGCCAGTAGAAAGACTAGCGGGTACCAAGAGACCCAGTACTTC. This encodes CASRKTSGYQETQYF. The V and J segments used are TRBV19 and TRBJ2-5, and TRBD2 matches 10 of the central bases. Trimmed from V: 6 bases; trimmed from J: 0 bases; junction bases lacking a gene match: 4. There are 15 amino acids in the CDR3, from cysteine to phenylalanine inclusive. Only the CDR3 DNA is retained, 45 bases long and in frame from the first base. CDR1 and CDR2, per the germline V gene (reference sequence), are LNHDA and SQIVND.